This paragraph covers one TCR beta chain sequence. Its antigen is not known. CDR3 length: 16 amino acids. The germline V and J ends were trimmed by 0 bases and 0 bases, with 9 bases remaining between them. CDR1 LGHNA and CDR2 YNFKEQ come from the germline V gene. The PCR used 60 Vbeta and 13 Jbeta primers. TCRdb's table, derived via immunoSEQ multiplex PCR, lists solely in-frame clones and lacks some. Found here are 150,000 to 200,000 clones, 65% to 80% of them singletons; the top ten hold approximately 2.9%. These data originate in a study of cytomegalovirus exposure and HLA in healthy donors. Regarding the study as a whole: Earlier analysis looked at TCR beta V segments, and most were productive about 90% or about 30% of the time.

This clonotype was obtained from a woman between 40 and 55 years old in good health and CMV-seropositive. The sequenced material came from PBMCs. V is TRBV4-2 and J is TRBJ1-5; no clear D gene. CDR3 nucleotides: TGTGCCAGCAGCCAAGATTGGCCGATTAGCAATCAGCCCCAGCATTTT. Its translation is CASSQDWPISNQPQHF.